The rows below give T cell receptor beta chains drawn from one sample of a study of immune heterogeneity within non-small cell lung tumors. TCRdb used MiXCR to reprocess the multiplex PCR reads, holding one entry per CDR3 protein. The sample has over 10,000 distinct CDR3 sequences, around a fifth seen once; the top ten hold approximately 4.6%. Input material: lung tumor tissue. Receptors were obtained from a man between 60 and 75 years old with non-small cell lung cancer. The CDR3 runs from the conserved cysteine through the conserved F or W. The D gene is left open where the match is weak. Not every row has a clone size; where given, it reads once, few, many or a size class.

cdr3_aa cdr3_nt j_call clone_size v_call d_call
CASSPGQSSGNTIYF TGTGCCAGCAGCCCGGGACAGTCCTCTGGAAACACCATATATTTT TRBJ1-3 few TRBV7-2 TRBD1
CASSLGLAGGTDTQYF TGCGCCAGCAGCTTGGGACTAGCGGGAGGCACAGATACGCAGTATTTT TRBJ2-3 many TRBV5-1 TRBD2
CASSLDPGTSVQETQYF TGCGCCAGCAGCTTGGACCCCGGGACTAGCGTTCAAGAGACCCAGTACTTC TRBJ2-5 - TRBV5-1 TRBD2
CASSLLPRSGANVLTF TGTGCCAGCAGTTTACTCCCCCGCTCTGGGGCCAACGTCCTGACTTTC TRBJ2-6 large TRBV27 -
CIARIRTGTAGYTF TGCATTGCTAGAATCCGGACAGGGACGGCGGGCTACACCTTC TRBJ1-2 - TRBV20-1 TRBD1
CASRPTSGNMFEEHF TGCGCCAGCAGGCCGACTAGCGGGAATATGTTCGAGGAGCACTTC TRBJ2-7 - TRBV10-2 TRBD2
CASSLGAGFTDTQYF TGTGCCAGCAGCTTAGGGGCGGGATTCACAGATACGCAGTATTTT TRBJ2-3 few TRBV7-6 -
CASSLAEVAEQYF TGTGCCAGCAGTCTAGCGGAGGTAGCCGAGCAGTACTTC TRBJ2-7 medium-sized TRBV12-3/TRBV12-4 TRBD2
CASSMRGRGVEQYF TGTGCCAGTAGTATGCGGGGGAGAGGCGTCGAGCAGTACTTC TRBJ2-7 medium-sized TRBV19 TRBD2
CARLAGEEDTQYF TGTGCCAGACTAGCGGGAGAGGAAGATACGCAGTATTTT TRBJ2-3 - TRBV25-1 TRBD2
CASSMASGGGTGELFF TGTGCCAGTAGTATGGCTAGCGGTGGGGGGACCGGGGAGCTGTTTTTT TRBJ2-2 many TRBV19 TRBD2
CASGPGGEYSPLHF TGTGCTAGTGGTCCTGGGGGGGAATATTCACCCCTCCACTTT TRBJ1-6 many TRBV12-5 -
CASSPPIRGSGNTIYF TGTGCCAGCTCACCACCGATCCGCGGCTCTGGAAACACCATATATTTT TRBJ1-3 - TRBV18 -
CASSFAGQGPTYGYTF TGTGCCAGCAGTTTCGCGGGACAGGGGCCGACCTATGGCTACACCTTC TRBJ1-2 - TRBV28 TRBD1
CASRNPLTREAYEQYF TGTGCCAGCAGGAACCCTCTAACGCGGGAGGCCTACGAGCAGTACTTC TRBJ2-7 many TRBV2 TRBD2
CASSLRGRGYTF TGTGCCAGCAGTTTGAGGGGACGGGGCTACACCTTC TRBJ1-2 medium-sized TRBV28 -
CASSELGRSRGQPQHF TGTGCCAGCAGTGAGTTGGGCAGGTCAAGGGGTCAGCCCCAGCATTTT TRBJ1-5 medium-sized TRBV2 -
CSATPYSSGDSYEQYF TGCAGTGCTACACCCTACTCTAGCGGGGACTCCTACGAGCAGTACTTC TRBJ2-7 medium-sized TRBV20-1 TRBD2
CAISDMNTEAFF TGTGCCATCAGTGACATGAACACTGAAGCTTTCTTT TRBJ1-1 few TRBV10-3 -